Listed below are T cell receptor beta chains from one sample, sequenced in a study of human T cells and chemical hapten exposure. TCRdb re-called the RACE reads through MiXCR, storing one row per CDR3 protein. The sample has under 50,000 distinct CDR3 sequences, 7.5% to 9% seen once. Sequences were derived from whole blood, sampled in connection with sensitization to the hapten diphenylcyclopropenone (DPC). These receptor sequences come from a woman aged 45-60 years with alopecia areata. Some clones in this sample may be carry-over from other donors' samples. CDR3s include the opening cysteine and the closing phenylalanine or tryptophan. D genes are given only for firm matches. The listing skips clone size in some rows; elsewhere it reads once, few, many or a size class.

clone_size,d_call,j_call,v_call,cdr3_nt,cdr3_aa
few,-,TRBJ2-5,TRBV29-1,TGCAGCGTTCTGCTTCAAGAGACCCAGTACTTC,CSVLLQETQYF
-,-,TRBJ2-3,TRBV29-1,TGCAGCGTGGAAGGCGGGGATCTCACAGATACGCAGTATTTT,CSVEGGDLTDTQYF
-,-,TRBJ1-2,TRBV6-5,TGTGCCAGCAGTTTCACATTTTCTGAGGGCTACACCTTC,CASSFTFSEGYTF
many,TRBD1,TRBJ1-2,TRBV7-2,TGTGCCAGCAGCTCAGGACAGGGGACCTACTATGGCTACACCTTC,CASSSGQGTYYGYTF
many,-,TRBJ2-6,TRBV20-1,TGCAGTGCCATTGGCTTCTTAGCGGGGGCCAACGTCCTGACTTTC,CSAIGFLAGANVLTF
many,-,TRBJ1-1,TRBV18,TGTGCCAGCTCACCCAGTAACATGAGGACTGAAGCTTTCTTT,CASSPSNMRTEAFF
many,-,TRBJ2-3,TRBV21-1,TGTGCCAGCAGTAGCGGGAGGGATACGCAGTATTTT,CASSSGRDTQYF
once,-,TRBJ2-1,TRBV7-9,TGTGCCAGCCAGAACAGGGAGCATGAGCAGTTCTTC,CASQNREHEQFF
many,TRBD1,TRBJ1-2,TRBV7-2,TGTGCCAGCAGCCCCGTGGGACAGGGACATGGCTACACCTTC,CASSPVGQGHGYTF
many,-,TRBJ2-1,TRBV7-6,TGTGCCAGCAGCTTAGACTACGGGGTCAATGAGCAGTTCTTC,CASSLDYGVNEQFF
many,TRBD1,TRBJ1-4,TRBV20-1,TGCAGTGCTAGAGATAAAAGAACAGGGGATGAAAAACTGTTTTTT,CSARDKRTGDEKLFF
few,-,TRBJ2-3,TRBV7-6,TGTGCCAGCAGCCACGAAAGCGGAAGCACAGATACGCAGTATTTT,CASSHESGSTDTQYF
-,TRBD2,TRBJ2-7,TRBV7-9,TGTGCCAGCAGCTTACCTAGCGGGAGTATCCCATCACAAACGTACGAGCAGTACTTC,CASSLPSGSIPSQTYEQYF
many,-,TRBJ2-7,TRBV20-1,TGCAGTGCTAGAGATCCGGGTAGGCAAACCTACGAGCAGTACTTC,CSARDPGRQTYEQYF
many,TRBD2,TRBJ2-1,TRBV18,TGTGCCAGCTCACCACAGCGGGACCCCTACAATGAGCAGTTCTTC,CASSPQRDPYNEQFF
many,-,TRBJ2-1,TRBV7-9,TGTGCCAGCACCCGAGGGGAGCGCCTAAATGAGCAGTTCTTC,CASTRGERLNEQFF
many,TRBD2,TRBJ2-3,TRBV5-1,TGCGCCAGCAGCTTGGGGCAAGGGCTAGCGGGAAGCGCAGATACGCAGTATTTT,CASSLGQGLAGSADTQYF
many,-,TRBJ1-5,TRBV6-1,TGTGCCAGCAGTGAGATAGGGAATCAGCCCCAGCATTTT,CASSEIGNQPQHF
many,TRBD1,TRBJ2-7,TRBV3-1,TGTGCCAGCAGCCAAGGGGACAGTGGGGGCGAGCAGTACTTC,CASSQGDSGGEQYF
many,-,TRBJ1-1,TRBV18,TGTGCCAGCTCACCAGGTAGGACGGTGAACACTGAAGCTTTCTTT,CASSPGRTVNTEAFF
many,-,TRBJ2-1,TRBV14,TGTGCCAGCAGCCAATTGACCTACAATGAGCAGTTCTTC,CASSQLTYNEQFF
many,-,TRBJ1-1,TRBV28,TGTGCCAGCAGTTTAAAACCGAACACTGAAGCTTTCTTT,CASSLKPNTEAFF
many,-,TRBJ2-1,TRBV7-2,TGTGCCAGCAGATTCCCGCCTAAGTATGAGCAGTTCTTC,CASRFPPKYEQFF
many,-,TRBJ2-7,TRBV7-6,TGTGCCAGCAGCTCGAGGGACGGGGAGCAGTACTTC,CASSSRDGEQYF
many,TRBD2,TRBJ2-1,TRBV20-1,TGCGGAACCCTAGCGGGGAGGGTCTACAATGAGCAGTTCTTC,CGTLAGRVYNEQFF
many,TRBD1,TRBJ1-1,TRBV7-9,TGTGCCAGCAGCGCAGGGGGCTACGCTGAAGCTTTCTTT,CASSAGGYAEAFF
many,-,TRBJ2-2,TRBV27,TGTGCCAGCAGATCGGGACAAAACACCGGGGAGCTGTTTTTT,CASRSGQNTGELFF
many,-,TRBJ2-1,TRBV28,TGTGCCAGCAGTTCCCAGGACGGGAGGCAGTTCTTC,CASSSQDGRQFF
many,-,TRBJ2-2,TRBV5-1,TGCGCCAGCAGCTTTCCCTCATCTGCCACCGGGGAGCTGTTTTTT,CASSFPSSATGELFF
-,-,TRBJ2-1,TRBV7-3,TGTGCCAGCAGCTTAAAAGCTACTGAGACCTACAATGAGCAGTTCTTC,CASSLKATETYNEQFF
few,TRBD1,TRBJ1-5,TRBV19,TGTGCCAGTAGTCCGTTCGGACAGGGAACCCATCAGCCCCAGCATTTT,CASSPFGQGTHQPQHF
many,TRBD2,TRBJ2-7,TRBV27,TGTGCCAGCGGGTTTCTAGCGGGAGCGGCCTACGAGCAGTACTTC,CASGFLAGAAYEQYF
few,-,TRBJ2-2,TRBV29-1,TGCAGCGGCAAAGAGGACGGGTACGCCGGGGAGCTGTTTTTT,CSGKEDGYAGELFF
few,-,TRBJ2-3,TRBV5-1,TGCGCCAGCAGCTCCCCGGGGGCCCCAGATACGCAGTATTTT,CASSSPGAPDTQYF
many,-,TRBJ2-1,TRBV5-1,TGCGCCAGCAGCTTGGTCCCTGGCGGGCGAGGCAGGAGTGAGCAGTTCTTC,CASSLVPGGRGRSEQFF
many,TRBD1,TRBJ2-1,TRBV7-6,TGTGCCAGCAGCCCCCGGACAGGGGGATTGAATGAGCAGTTCTTC,CASSPRTGGLNEQFF
many,-,TRBJ1-1,TRBV7-2,TGTGCCAGCAGCTTAAAGGGTAATCTTGCGGCTTTCTTT,CASSLKGNLAAFF
many,-,TRBJ1-2,TRBV9,TGTGCCAGCAGCGTACTTCAGGACAGTCGATCAGAGGGCTACACCTTC,CASSVLQDSRSEGYTF
few,TRBD1,TRBJ2-7,TRBV6-2/TRBV6-3,TGTGCCAGCAGTTACCCTCGATCAGTAGGGGACAGATACGAGCAGTACTTC,CASSYPRSVGDRYEQYF